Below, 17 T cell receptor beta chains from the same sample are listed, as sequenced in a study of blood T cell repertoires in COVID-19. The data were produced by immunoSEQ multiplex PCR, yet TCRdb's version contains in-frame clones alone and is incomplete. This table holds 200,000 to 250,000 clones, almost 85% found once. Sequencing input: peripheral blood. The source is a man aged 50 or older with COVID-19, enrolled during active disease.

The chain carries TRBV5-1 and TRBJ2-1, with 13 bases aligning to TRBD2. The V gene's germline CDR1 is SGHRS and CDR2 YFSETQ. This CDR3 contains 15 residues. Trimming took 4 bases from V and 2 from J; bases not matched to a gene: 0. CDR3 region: CASSTSGGAYNEQFF. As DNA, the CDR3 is TGCGCCAGCAGCACTAGCGGGGGGGCCTACAATGAGCAGTTCTTC.

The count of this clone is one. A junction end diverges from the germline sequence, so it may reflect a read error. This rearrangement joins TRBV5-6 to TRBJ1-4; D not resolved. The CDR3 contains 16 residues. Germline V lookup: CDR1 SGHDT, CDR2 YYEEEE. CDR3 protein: CASSLGEGVFGETLFF. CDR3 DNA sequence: TGTGCCAGCAGCTTGGGGGAGGGAGTCTTCGGGGAAACACTGTTTTTT.

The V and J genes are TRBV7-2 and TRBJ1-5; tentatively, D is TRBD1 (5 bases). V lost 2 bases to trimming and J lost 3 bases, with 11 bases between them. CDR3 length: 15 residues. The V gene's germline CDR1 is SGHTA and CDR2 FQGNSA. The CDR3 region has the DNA TGTGCCAGCAGCTTACAGCTCAGGGACAATCAGCCCCAGCATTTT. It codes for CASSLQLRDNQPQHF.

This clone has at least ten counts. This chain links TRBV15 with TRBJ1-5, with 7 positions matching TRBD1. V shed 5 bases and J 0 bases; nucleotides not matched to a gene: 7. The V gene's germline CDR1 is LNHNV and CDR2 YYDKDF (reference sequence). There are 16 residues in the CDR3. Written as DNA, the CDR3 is TGTGCCACCAGCCCTACACACAGGGGTAGCAATCAGCCCCAGCATTTT. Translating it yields CATSPTHRGSNQPQHF. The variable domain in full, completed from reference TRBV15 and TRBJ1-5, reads DAMVIQNPRYQVTQFGKPVTLSCSQTLNHNVMYWYQQKSSQAPKLLFHYYDKDFNNEADTPDNFQSRRPNTSFCFLDIRSPGLGDTAMYLCATSPTHRGSNQPQHFGDGTRLSIL.

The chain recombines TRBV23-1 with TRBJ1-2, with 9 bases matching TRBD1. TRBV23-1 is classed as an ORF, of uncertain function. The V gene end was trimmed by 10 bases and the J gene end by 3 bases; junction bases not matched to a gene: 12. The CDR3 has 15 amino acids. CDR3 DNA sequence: TGCGCCACCCGGGACAGGGAAGTATTTGACTATGGCTACACCTTC. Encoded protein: CATRDREVFDYGYTF.

CDR3 in amino acids: CASSDTQGARGTQYF. As DNA, the CDR3 is TGCGCCAGCAGTGATACACAGGGGGCCAGGGGGACCCAGTACTTC. The chain employs TRBV10-1 and TRBJ2-5, with 9 bases matching TRBD1. Germline V gene sequence: CDR1 WNHNN, CDR2 SYGVQD (reference sequence). This CDR3 has 15 amino acids. After removal of 3 bases from V and 7 bases from J, the junction contained 9 bases not matched to a gene.

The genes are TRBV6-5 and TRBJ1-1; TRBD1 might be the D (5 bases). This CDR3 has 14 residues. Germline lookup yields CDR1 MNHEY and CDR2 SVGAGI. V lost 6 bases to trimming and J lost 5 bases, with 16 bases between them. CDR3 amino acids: CASSQTVPRTEAFF. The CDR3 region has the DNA TGTGCCAGCAGCCAGACAGTCCCAAGGACTGAAGCTTTCTTT.

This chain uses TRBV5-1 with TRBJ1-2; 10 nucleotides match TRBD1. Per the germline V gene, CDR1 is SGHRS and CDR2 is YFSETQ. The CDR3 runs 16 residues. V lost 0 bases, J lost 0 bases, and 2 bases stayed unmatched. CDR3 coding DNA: TGCGCCAGCAGCTTGGGACAGGGGGCCTCTAACTATGGCTACACCTTC. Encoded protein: CASSLGQGASNYGYTF. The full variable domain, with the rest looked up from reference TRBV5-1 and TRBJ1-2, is KAGVTQTPRYLIKTRGQQVTLSCSPISGHRSVSWYQQTPGQGLQFLFEYFSETQRNKGNFPGRFSGRQFSNSRSEMNVSTLELGDSALYLCASSLGQGASNYGYTFGSGTRLTVV.

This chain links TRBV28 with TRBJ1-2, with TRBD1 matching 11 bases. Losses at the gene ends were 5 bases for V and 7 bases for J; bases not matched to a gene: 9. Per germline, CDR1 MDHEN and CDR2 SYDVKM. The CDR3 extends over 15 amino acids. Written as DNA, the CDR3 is TGTGCCAGCAGTATCGGACAGGGGGCGACTCTTGGCTACACCTTC. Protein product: CASSIGQGATLGYTF.

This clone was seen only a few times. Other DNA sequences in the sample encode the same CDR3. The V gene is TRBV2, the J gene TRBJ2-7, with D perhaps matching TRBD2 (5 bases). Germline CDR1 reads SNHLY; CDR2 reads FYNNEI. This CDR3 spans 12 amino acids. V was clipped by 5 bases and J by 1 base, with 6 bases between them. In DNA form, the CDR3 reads TGTGCCAGCAGTCGGGATTCCTACGAGCAGTACTTC. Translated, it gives CASSRDSYEQYF.

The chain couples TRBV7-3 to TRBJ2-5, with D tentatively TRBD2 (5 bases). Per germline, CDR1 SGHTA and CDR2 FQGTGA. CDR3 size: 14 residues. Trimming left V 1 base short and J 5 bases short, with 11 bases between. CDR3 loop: CASSLSGRGETQYF. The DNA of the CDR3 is TGTGCCAGCAGCTTAAGTGGAAGAGGGGAGACCCAGTACTTC.

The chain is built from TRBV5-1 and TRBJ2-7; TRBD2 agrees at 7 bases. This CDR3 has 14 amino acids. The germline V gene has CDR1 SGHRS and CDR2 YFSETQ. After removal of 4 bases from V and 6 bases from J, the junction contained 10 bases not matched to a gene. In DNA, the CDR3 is TGCGCCAGCAGCATCGGGGGGTCCCCTAGCGAGCAGTACTTC. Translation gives CASSIGGSPSEQYF.

For the CDR3, the DNA is TGTGCCAGCAGCCAGTATGCAACTAATGAAAAACTGTTTTTT. This gives the protein CASSQYATNEKLFF. The chain has TRBV4-2 and TRBJ1-4; D ambiguous. CDR1 LGHNA and CDR2 YNFKEQ come from the germline V gene. The CDR3 loop spans 14 amino acids. The V and J ends lost 3 bases and 0 bases respectively, with 5 bases between them.

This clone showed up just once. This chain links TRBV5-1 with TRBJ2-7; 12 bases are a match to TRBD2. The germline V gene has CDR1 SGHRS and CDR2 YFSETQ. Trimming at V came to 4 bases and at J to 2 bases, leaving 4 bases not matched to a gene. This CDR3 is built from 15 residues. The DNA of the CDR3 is TGCGCCAGCAGCGCAGGACTAGCGGGGACCTACGAGCAGTACTTC. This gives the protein CASSAGLAGTYEQYF.

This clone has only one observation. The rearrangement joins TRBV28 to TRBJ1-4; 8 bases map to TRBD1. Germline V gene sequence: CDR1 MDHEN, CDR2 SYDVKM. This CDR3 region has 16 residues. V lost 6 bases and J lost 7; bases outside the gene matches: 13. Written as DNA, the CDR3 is TGTGCCAGCAGCCCTCAACCAGGGGGCTTTAGTGAAAAACTGTTTTTT. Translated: CASSPQPGGFSEKLFF.

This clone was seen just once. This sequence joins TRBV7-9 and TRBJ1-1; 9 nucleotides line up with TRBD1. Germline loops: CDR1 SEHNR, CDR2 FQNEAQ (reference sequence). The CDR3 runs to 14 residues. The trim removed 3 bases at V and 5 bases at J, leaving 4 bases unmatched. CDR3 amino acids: CASSLTGGKTEAFF. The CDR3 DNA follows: TGTGCCAGCAGCTTGACAGGGGGTAAGACTGAAGCTTTCTTT.

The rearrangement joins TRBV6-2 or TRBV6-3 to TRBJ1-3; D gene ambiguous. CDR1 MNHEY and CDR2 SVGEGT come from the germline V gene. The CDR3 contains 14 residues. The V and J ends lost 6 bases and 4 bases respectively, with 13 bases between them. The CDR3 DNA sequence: TGTGCCAGCAGCAAACAGCTATCGGGAAACACCATATATTTT. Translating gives CASSKQLSGNTIYF.